Each of the 27 T cell receptor beta chains below was sequenced from the same sample in a study of regulatory T cells in long-lasting Graves disease. The TCR beta library used iRepertoire HTBI primers with Arm-PCR amplification of CDR3. TCRdb reprocessed the multiplex PCR reads with MiXCR, giving one entry per CDR3 protein. In the table there are about 470,000 distinct CDR3 sequences, around a fifth of which are singletons. Time point reported: persistent/refractory GD, antithyroid drugs over 5 years with positive TRAb. Extracted RNA from PBMCs served as the source of the TCR library. The input for sequencing was peripheral blood mononuclear cells (PBMCs), taken when the disease was refractory, from a patient treated with antithyroid drugs. These receptors all come from a female donor with Graves disease.

This clonotype was seen many times. The chain employs TRBV28 and TRBJ2-7, with D unresolved. The ends were cut back, 5 bases at V and 3 bases at J, with 5 bases in the middle. The CDR3 contains 11 residues. The V gene's germline CDR1 is MDHEN and CDR2 SYDVKM. The CDR3 reads CASSRFYEQYF. The CDR3, as DNA: TGTGCCAGCAGTCGGTTCTACGAGCAGTACTTC.

This clonotype has at least ten counts. V is TRBV2 and J is TRBJ2-5; D may match TRBD1 or TRBD2 (5 bases each). Trimming cost V 6 bases and J 3 bases, with 11 bases left between them. CDR1 and CDR2 (germline): SNHLY, FYNNEI. CDR3 size: 13 residues. CDR3 loop: CASSGTGKETQYF. CDR3 sequence (DNA): TGTGCCAGCAGCGGGACGGGGAAAGAGACCCAGTACTTC.

The rearrangement joins TRBV28 to TRBJ2-1, with 8 bases lining up with TRBD2. The CDR3 spans 15 residues. Germline CDR1 and CDR2: MDHEN and SYDVKM. The trim removed 4 bases at V and 2 bases at J, leaving 4 bases unmatched. CDR3 amino acids: CASSWSGSTYNEQFF. The CDR3 coding sequence is TGTGCCAGCAGTTGGAGCGGGAGCACCTACAATGAGCAGTTCTTC.

To note about this clonotype: A much larger clone lies a single base off, so this may be a read error. The final CDR3 position lacks the conserved phenylalanine or tryptophan, pointing to a likely read error. The rearrangement links TRBV10-1 to TRBJ2-2; D ambiguous. This CDR3 region has 14 residues. Per germline, CDR1 WNHNN and CDR2 SYGVQD (reference sequence). V was shortened by 5 bases and J by 0 bases, with 7 bases between the two germline ends. The CDR3, as DNA: TGCGCCAGCAGTCTAACCCCGAACACCGGGGAGCTGTTTCTT. Translation gives CASSLTPNTGELFL.

There are a few counts of this clonotype. The chain is built from TRBV4-1 and TRBJ1-5; no clear D. Trimming shortened V by 1 base and J by 6 bases, and 16 bases separated the two germline ends. From germline, CDR1 is MGHRA and CDR2 YSYEKL. The CDR3 spans 16 residues. CDR3 region: CASSQVPGDSFQPQHF. CDR3 nucleotide sequence: TGCGCCAGCAGCCAAGTACCGGGAGACTCGTTTCAGCCCCAGCATTTT.

This clonotype was detected only a few times. The gene calls are TRBV12-3 or TRBV12-4 and TRBJ2-6; possible D gene TRBD2, 6 bases. Trimming left V 7 bases short and J 0 bases short, with 19 bases between. The CDR3 is 18 amino acids. This CDR3 is CASTAGPSIISGANVLTF. The CDR3 bases are TGTGCCAGCACCGCGGGACCCTCGATTATCTCTGGGGCCAACGTCCTGACTTTC.

This clonotype came up a few times. V gene TRBV20-1 combines with J gene TRBJ2-7; maybe TRBD2 (7 bases). The CDR3 runs to 14 residues. Germline CDR1 and CDR2: DFQATT and SNEGSKA (reference sequence). V was shortened by 6 bases and J by 3 bases, with 18 bases between the two germline ends. The CDR3 DNA follows: TGCAGTGCCCTTGGAAGGGGGGGATTCTACGAGCAGTACTTC. Encoded protein: CSALGRGGFYEQYF.

Many counts were recorded for this clonotype. The chain couples TRBV28 to TRBJ1-4; maybe TRBD1 (6 bases). Germline V gene lookup returns CDR1 MDHEN and CDR2 SYDVKM. Trimming cost V 5 bases and J 8 bases, with 21 bases left between them. The CDR3 is 16 amino acids. The CDR3 loop is CASSTPGGGGDEKLFF. CDR3 nucleotides: TGTGCCAGCAGTACTCCTGGGGGCGGAGGGGACGAAAAACTGTTTTTT.

V and J are TRBV19 and TRBJ1-4; no firm D call. Germline V gene lookup returns CDR1 LNHDA and CDR2 SQIVND (reference sequence). The CDR3 is 12 amino acids. V shed 7 bases and J shed 8 bases, with 11 bases lying between them. CDR3 nucleotide sequence: TGTGCCAGTACCCAGAACGAGGAAAAACTGTTTTTT. This gives the protein CASTQNEEKLFF.

This clonotype was picked up many times. The chain is built from TRBV12-3 or TRBV12-4 and TRBJ2-6; D gene unclear. Trimming pared 6 bases from V and 1 base from J, leaving 16 bases between. CDR3 size: 17 residues. CDR3: CASRRQGPASGANVLTF. CDR3 coding DNA: TGTGCCAGCAGAAGACAAGGGCCGGCGTCTGGGGCCAACGTCCTGACTTTC.

The sample holds many counts of this clonotype. The V call is TRBV2, the J call TRBJ2-7; either TRBD1 or TRBD2 may supply D (5 bases each). Germline assignment: CDR1 SNHLY and CDR2 FYNNEI. The CDR3 loop spans 12 amino acids. Trimming left V 11 bases short and J 2 bases short, with 13 bases between. CDR3 sequence reads: CAWDGSTYEQYF. The CDR3 DNA is TGTGCCTGGGACGGCAGTACCTACGAGCAGTACTTC.

V gene TRBV4-1 combines with J gene TRBJ1-3, with a weak D call TRBD1 (6 bases). Germline V gene sequence: CDR1 MGHRA, CDR2 YSYEKL. The CDR3 runs to 16 residues. V was shortened by 2 bases and J by 3 bases, with 14 bases between the two germline ends. In DNA, the CDR3 is TGCGCCAGCAGCCAAATCCCACAGGGAATTGGAAACACCATATATTTT. Translated: CASSQIPQGIGNTIYF.

This clonotype has ten or more counts. The genes are TRBV28 and TRBJ1-5; D gene uncertain. Germline V gene data show CDR1 as MDHEN and CDR2 as SYDVKM. The CDR3 length is 14 residues. Trimming removed 8 bases at V and 0 bases at J, with 11 bases between. The CDR3 nucleotides read TGTGCCAGCTCACGAGGTTATAGCAATCAGCCCCAGCATTTT. It codes for CASSRGYSNQPQHF.

This clonotype was counted only a few times. This may stem from a read error, because a much larger clone lies one nucleotide away. The rearrangement joins TRBV20-1 to TRBJ1-6; no definite D call. Germline loops: CDR1 DFQATT, CDR2 SNEGSKA (reference sequence). This CDR3 region has 14 residues. Trimming pared 0 bases from V and 0 bases from J, leaving 3 bases between. Written as DNA, the CDR3 is TGCAGTGCTAGAGAGAGCTCCTATAATTCACCCCTCCACTTT. Protein: CSARESSYNSPLHF.

This clonotype has a count of ten or more. The rearrangement links TRBV11-2 to TRBJ1-1, with D hard to call. Germline CDR1 SGHAT, CDR2 FQNNGV. The CDR3 extends over 17 amino acids. The germline V and J ends were trimmed by 1 base and 1 base, with 16 bases remaining between them. The DNA of the CDR3 is TGTGCCAGCAGCTTAGTGGCGCGTGGGTGGCAGAACACTGAAGCTTTCTTT. Its translation: CASSLVARGWQNTEAFF. The variable domain in full, completed from reference TRBV11-2 and TRBJ1-1, reads EAGVAQSPRYKIIEKRQSVAFWCNPISGHATLYWYQQILGQGPKLLIQFQNNGVVDDSQLPKDRFSAERLKGVDSTLKIQPAKLEDSAVYLCASSLVARGWQNTEAFFGQGTRLTVV.

The chain uses TRBV5-6 and TRBJ2-5; D perhaps matches TRBD1 (6 bases). Germline V lookup: CDR1 SGHDT, CDR2 YYEEEE. This CDR3 contains 14 residues. Trimming cost V 4 bases and J 2 bases, with 12 bases left between them. CDR3 in amino acids: CASSTDSDQETQYF. The CDR3 region has the DNA TGTGCCAGCAGCACGGACAGCGATCAAGAGACCCAGTACTTC.

The table lists this clonotype with a few counts. This chain connects TRBV30 to TRBJ1-2, with unresolved D. Deletions cut 0 bases from V and 1 base from J, with 6 bases between. Germline loops: CDR1 GTSNPN, CDR2 SVGIG (reference sequence). This CDR3 region has 13 residues. The CDR3 DNA follows: TGTGCCTGGAGTGTGGGAAATAACTATGGCTACACCTTC. This gives the protein CAWSVGNNYGYTF.

This clonotype was found many times. The chain joins TRBV28 to TRBJ1-1; D gene uncertain. The germline gives CDR1 MDHEN, CDR2 SYDVKM. The germline V and J ends were trimmed by 3 bases and 6 bases, with 5 bases remaining between them. The CDR3 covers 11 residues. The CDR3 DNA follows: TGTGCCAGCAGTTTTGGGCCTGAAGCTTTCTTT. Translation gives CASSFGPEAFF.

This clonotype was picked up many times. The chain combines TRBV6-2 or TRBV6-3 with TRBJ2-5, with 7 bases aligning to TRBD2. The V and J ends lost 3 bases and 4 bases, in that order; junction bases with no gene match: 8. This CDR3 has 15 amino acids. Germline V gene sequence: CDR1 MNHEY, CDR2 SVGEGT. The CDR3 region is CASSYSDGRGETQYF. The DNA of the CDR3 is TGTGCCAGCAGTTATTCGGATGGGAGGGGAGAGACCCAGTACTTC.

A word on this clonotype: This could be a read error, since a much larger clone is one nucleotide away. The CDR3 does not close with the conserved phenylalanine or tryptophan, likely indicating a read error. The gene calls are TRBV6-2 or TRBV6-3 and TRBJ1-1; 10 bases fit TRBD1. The germline gives CDR1 MNHEY, CDR2 SVGEGT. V dropped 7 bases and J dropped 5; count of bases not matched to a gene: 7. The CDR3 totals 14 residues. CDR3 nucleotide sequence: TGTGCCAGCAATAGACAGGGGGCGGATACTGAAGCTTTCTCT. Encoded protein: CASNRQGADTEAFS.

This clonotype was observed at least ten times. This chain uses TRBV2 with TRBJ1-1; the D is unclear. V was pared by 7 bases and J by 4 bases, with 10 bases between. Germline V gene lookup returns CDR1 SNHLY and CDR2 FYNNEI. There are 12 residues in the CDR3. The CDR3: CASTPTLTEAFF. The CDR3, as DNA: TGTGCCAGCACCCCAACTCTCACTGAAGCTTTCTTT.

The sample holds a few counts of this clonotype. The rearrangement links TRBV4-2 to TRBJ1-6; D call uncertain. CDR1 LGHNA and CDR2 YNFKEQ come from the germline V gene. Trimming cost V 1 base and J 10 bases, with 11 bases left between them. This CDR3 contains 14 residues. The CDR3 DNA reads TGTGCCAGCAGCCAAGTTTCCCAGGAATCACCCCTCCACTTT. This codes for CASSQVSQESPLHF.

About this clonotype itself: A much larger clone sits a single nucleotide away, making a read error possible. Because it lacks the conserved phenylalanine or tryptophan at the end, this CDR3 is likely a read error. As DNA, the CDR3 is TGTGCCATTTCACCGGGACTTTCCGTTGAGCAGTACCTC. This codes for CAISPGLSVEQYL. This sequence joins TRBV28 and TRBJ2-7, with a possible D match to TRBD2 (6 bases). Trimming cost V 10 bases and J 7 bases, with 20 bases left between them. The germline V gene encodes CDR1 MDHEN and CDR2 SYDVKM. The CDR3 is 13 amino acids.

V and J are TRBV7-9 and TRBJ2-5; D may be TRBD1 (7 bases). Germline-derived CDR1 and CDR2 are SEHNR and FQNEAQ (reference sequence). Deletions cut 5 bases from V and 5 bases from J, with 21 bases between. This CDR3 has 16 residues. The CDR3 here is CASSPRRAGGMETQYF. For the CDR3, the DNA is TGTGCCAGCAGCCCCCGGAGGGCAGGGGGAATGGAGACCCAGTACTTC. The full variable domain, rest sourced from reference TRBV7-9 and TRBJ2-5, is DTGVSQNPRHKITKRGQNVTFRCDPISEHNRLYWYRQTLGQGPEFLTYFQNEAQLEKSRLLSDRFSAERPKGSFSTLEIQRTEQGDSAMYLCASSPRRAGGMETQYFGPGTRLLVL.

This clonotype was detected many times. This rearrangement joins TRBV7-2 to TRBJ1-2, with D possibly matching TRBD1 (6 bases). The V and J ends lost 5 bases and 3 bases respectively, with 19 bases between them. The germline CDR1 and CDR2 sequences are SGHTA and FQGNSA. The length of the CDR3 is 16 residues. The CDR3 loop is CASSLGGGLRDYGYTF. DNA for the CDR3: TGTGCCAGCAGCCTAGGGGGGGGATTGAGGGACTATGGCTACACCTTC.

This clonotype was picked up a small number of times. The V gene is TRBV3-1, the J gene TRBJ2-5; 8 nucleotides line up with TRBD1. This CDR3 has 16 amino acids. Germline CDR1 is LGHDT and CDR2 is YNNKEL (reference sequence). Unmatched junction bases numbered 9, after V lost 1 base and J lost 5 bases. The CDR3, as DNA: TGTGCCAGCAGCCAAGGGGGGCAGGGGGCCGGTGAGACCCAGTACTTC. Translating it yields CASSQGGQGAGETQYF.

This clonotype was found a few times. The V call is TRBV13, the J call TRBJ2-2, with a tentative D call TRBD1 (5 bases). This CDR3 region has 16 residues. Germline assignment: CDR1 PRHDT and CDR2 FYEKMQ (reference sequence). V was shortened by 2 bases and J by 6 bases, with 16 bases between the two germline ends. The CDR3 is CASSLSQGSSPGELFF. The DNA for the CDR3 is TGTGCCAGCAGCTTAAGCCAGGGATCAAGCCCCGGGGAGCTGTTTTTT.